Below, one T cell receptor (beta chain) is given with its context. The entry originates in a study of shared clonotypes between healthy human individuals. Sequencing was performed with immunoSEQ multiplex PCR; in TCRdb, only in-frame clones are kept and a portion is missing. The sample yields about 2.2 million clones, about 94% seen once. Only CD45RO-negative cells positively selected for CCR7 counted as naive CD8 cells, so terminally differentiated effector memory CD45RA+ cells were excluded. The CDR3 extends over 16 amino acids. V dropped 8 bases and J dropped 1 base, with 17 bases sitting between them. CDR1 and CDR2 (germline): SGHVS, FQNEAQ.

What was sequenced was naive CD8+ T cells from PBMCs. The clonotype originates from a man aged 18 to 30 in good health. Some clones in this sample may be carry-over from other donors' samples. This chain uses TRBV7-8 with TRBJ2-2, with D perhaps assigned TRBD1 or TRBD2 (5 bases each). The CDR3 DNA is TGTGCCAGCCACAAGAATGGGGGATTGAACACCGGGGAGCTGTTTTTT. Its protein product is CASHKNGGLNTGELFF.